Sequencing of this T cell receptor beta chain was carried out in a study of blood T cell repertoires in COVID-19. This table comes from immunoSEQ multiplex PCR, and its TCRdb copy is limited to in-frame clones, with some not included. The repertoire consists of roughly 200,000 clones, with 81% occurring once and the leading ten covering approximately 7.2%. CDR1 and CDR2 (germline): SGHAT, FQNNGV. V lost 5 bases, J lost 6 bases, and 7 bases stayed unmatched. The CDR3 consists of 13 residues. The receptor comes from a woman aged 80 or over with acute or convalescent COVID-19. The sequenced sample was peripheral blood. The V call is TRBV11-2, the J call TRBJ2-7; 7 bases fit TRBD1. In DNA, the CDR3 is TGTGCCAGCAGCCCCCAACAGGGGACCGAGCAGTACTTC. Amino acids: CASSPQQGTEQYF.